The 25 T cell receptor beta chains below were found in one sample sequenced in a study of T cells in Graves' hyperthyroidism and ophthalmopathy. There were TCR beta CDR3 regions amplified from RNA transcripts. The HTBI primer set served for first-round RT-PCR of the TCR CDR3. Via MiXCR, TCRdb re-called the multiplex PCR reads, giving one row per CDR3 protein. This table holds hundreds of thousands of distinct CDR3 sequences, 11% to 15% found once. Sequencing was performed on blood. These receptors were taken from a woman under 40 with Graves' hyperthyroidism that later progressed to Graves' ophthalmopathy.

This clonotype came up many times. The chain has TRBV12-3 or TRBV12-4 and TRBJ1-1, with 8 bases that match TRBD1. The trim removed 6 bases at V and 5 bases at J, leaving 5 bases unmatched. CDR3 length: 13 residues. The CDR3 region has the DNA TGTGCCAGCAGGGGGACAGGAGGGACTGAAGCTTTCTTT. It codes for CASRGTGGTEAFF.

This clonotype was seen many times. This chain links TRBV30 with TRBJ2-1; the D is unclear. CDR1 GTSNPN and CDR2 SVGIG come from the germline V gene (reference sequence). This CDR3 spans 13 amino acids. The V gene lost 7 bases and the J gene lost 0 bases, with 10 bases spanning the gap. CDR3 DNA: TGTGCCTCCCCAAAGAGCTCCTACAATGAGCAGTTCTTC. Translation gives CASPKSSYNEQFF.

This clonotype was found many times. The rearrangement joins TRBV27 to TRBJ2-1; D remains unclear. V dropped 3 bases and J dropped 5 bases, with 5 bases sitting between them. The CDR3 runs 12 residues. CDR1 and CDR2 from the germline V gene are MNHEY and SMNVEV (reference sequence). CDR3 in amino acids: CASSFKDNEQFF. The CDR3 region has the DNA TGTGCCAGCAGTTTTAAGGACAATGAGCAGTTCTTC.

Of note for this clonotype: At one of its ends the junction is not consistent with the germline gene, which may arise from a read error. The CDR3 DNA sequence: TGTGTCAGCAGTTCGACAGGAGAAGGCTACACCTTC. Protein sequence: CVSSSTGEGYTF. V is TRBV6-2 or TRBV6-3 and J is TRBJ1-2, with D perhaps TRBD1 (6 bases). Germline V gene lookup returns CDR1 MNHEY and CDR2 SVGEGT. The CDR3 length is 12 residues.

This clonotype was detected many times. The chain employs TRBV30 and TRBJ1-5; tentative D call: TRBD1 (5 bases). V was shortened by 1 base and J by 5 bases, with 18 bases between the two germline ends. CDR3 length equals 16 residues. Germline values: CDR1 GTSNPN, CDR2 SVGIG (reference sequence). The CDR3 is CAWSASGRIGDQPQHF. Written as DNA, the CDR3 is TGTGCCTGGAGTGCCTCGGGGCGGATAGGAGATCAGCCCCAGCATTTT.

There are many counts of this clonotype. This sequence joins TRBV27 and TRBJ1-2; D is uncertain. This CDR3 spans 13 amino acids. The V end was cut by 9 bases, the J end by 3 bases, with 14 bases between. Germline V gives CDR1 MNHEY, CDR2 SMNVEV (reference sequence). The DNA for the CDR3 is TGTGCCAGTGGGAAGGGCCGAGACTATGGCTACACCTTC. It specifies CASGKGRDYGYTF.

The chain joins TRBV3-1 to TRBJ1-4; D not resolved. The CDR3 has 15 amino acids. CDR1 is LGHDT and CDR2 is YNNKEL in the germline V gene (reference sequence). V lost 4 bases, J lost 7 bases, and 16 bases lay in between. The CDR3 DNA reads as TGTGCCAGCAGCCTTCCAGGCGGCGAGCGTGAAAAACTGTTTTTT. It is translated as CASSLPGGEREKLFF.

This clonotype was picked up many times. V usage is TRBV7-3 and J usage is TRBJ1-1; TRBD1 matches at 8 bases. With V trimmed by 0 bases and J by 4 bases, 10 bases remained unmatched. Germline V gene data show CDR1 as SGHTA and CDR2 as FQGTGA. The CDR3 runs 17 residues. CDR3 in DNA: TGTGCCAGCAGCTTAACCCCGACAGGGGTAGACAGCACTGAAGCTTTCTTT. As protein: CASSLTPTGVDSTEAFF.

The chain carries TRBV3-1 and TRBJ2-2; D may be TRBD1 or TRBD2 (5 bases each). The CDR3 runs to 16 residues. The V end lost 3 bases, the J end lost 5 bases, and 16 bases lay between the germline ends. Germline loops: CDR1 LGHDT, CDR2 YNNKEL (reference sequence). The CDR3 loop reads CASSQVGTDGTGELFF. CDR3 nucleotide sequence: TGTGCCAGCAGCCAGGTCGGGACCGATGGGACCGGGGAGCTGTTTTTT.

The chain employs TRBV6-1 and TRBJ2-7; a possible D gene is TRBD1 (6 bases). Trimming removed 10 bases from V and 0 bases from J, with 13 bases in between. Per germline, CDR1 MNHNS and CDR2 SASEGT. The CDR3 sequence is 13 residues long. For the CDR3, the DNA is TGTGCCACCGAAGAGGGGGTCTCCTACGAGCAGTACTTC. Translation gives CATEEGVSYEQYF.

This clonotype has ten or more counts. The chain couples TRBV28 to TRBJ2-2, with TRBD2 matching over 8 bases. CDR3 length equals 15 residues. Germline V gene sequence: CDR1 MDHEN, CDR2 SYDVKM. J lost 5 bases, V lost 4 bases, and 6 bases had no gene match. CDR3 protein: CASSSGRAHTGELFF. The CDR3 DNA sequence: TGTGCCAGCAGTTCCGGGAGGGCCCATACCGGGGAGCTGTTTTTT.

The chain carries TRBV29-1 and TRBJ2-5, with a weak D call TRBD1 (5 bases). Germline CDR1 reads SQVTM; CDR2 reads ANQGSEA. The CDR3 totals 13 residues. Trimming stripped 4 bases from V and 2 bases from J, with 11 bases between. The CDR3 DNA reads as TGCAGCGTTGCAGGGCAGAAACAAGAGACCCAGTACTTC. The encoded protein is CSVAGQKQETQYF.

This clonotype has ten or more counts. The chain recombines TRBV12-3 or TRBV12-4 with TRBJ2-7; perhaps TRBD2 as D (5 bases). Trimming removed 2 bases from V and 7 bases from J, with 15 bases in between. The CDR3 length is 14 residues. CDR3 bases: TGTGCCAGCAGTTTAACGGGGAGCTGGGAAGAGCAGTACTTC. This translates into CASSLTGSWEEQYF.

The chain joins TRBV4-2 to TRBJ1-6; D remains unclear. V lost 7 bases and J 7 bases, leaving 14 bases between the germline ends. CDR1 and CDR2 from the germline V gene are LGHNA and YNFKEQ. The CDR3 has 14 amino acids. The CDR3 sequence: CASTPLGFNSPLHF. CDR3 DNA: TGTGCCAGCACCCCCTTGGGTTTCAATTCACCCCTCCACTTT.

This clonotype occurred many times. The chain is built from TRBV6-1 and TRBJ2-7; possibly TRBD2 for D (7 bases). The length of the CDR3 is 16 residues. The germline V gene encodes CDR1 MNHNS and CDR2 SASEGT. Trimming took off 6 bases at V and 1 base at J, with 19 bases between the two ends. The CDR3 coding sequence is TGTGCCAGCAGACGGACCGGGGGCGGGAGTTCCTACGAGCAGTACTTC. Its translation is CASRRTGGGSSYEQYF.

The chain has TRBV20-1 and TRBJ1-5; weak D call: TRBD1 (5 bases). The V end was cut by 6 bases, the J end by 4 bases, with 13 bases between. The CDR3 loop spans 13 amino acids. From germline, CDR1 is DFQATT and CDR2 SNEGSKA (reference sequence). CDR3: CSAEVGENQPQHF. In nucleotides, the CDR3 is TGCAGTGCAGAAGTAGGGGAAAATCAGCCCCAGCATTTT.

This clonotype appeared a few times. This chain links TRBV19 with TRBJ2-7; possibly TRBD2 for D (5 bases). Germline values: CDR1 LNHDA, CDR2 SQIVND (reference sequence). This CDR3 comprises 14 residues. The V end was cut by 1 base, the J end by 2 bases, with 9 bases between. The CDR3 DNA reads as TGTGCCAGTAGTATAGTACGGGGAACCTACGAGCAGTACTTC. This translates into CASSIVRGTYEQYF.

This clonotype came up many times. The junction differs from germline at one of its ends, possibly a read error. The chain couples TRBV18 to TRBJ1-2; 8 bases agree with TRBD1. The CDR3 totals 17 residues. Germline loops: CDR1 KGHSH, CDR2 LQKENI. The CDR3 sequence: CASSPQGQAVGNYGYTF. Written as DNA, the CDR3 is TGTGCCAGCTCCCCACAGGGACAGGCAGTTGGTAACTATGGCTACACCTTC.

Comment on this clonotype: This may come from a read error, since a much larger clone is one base off. The chain carries TRBV12-3 or TRBV12-4 and TRBJ1-5; no definite D call. With 1 base removed from V and 3 bases from J, the gap between germline ends came to 13 bases. The CDR3 length is 16 residues. CDR3 loop: CASSLGTGRDNQPQHF. CDR3 coding DNA: TGTGCCAGCAGTTTAGGCACGGGGAGGGACAATCAGCCCCAGCATTTT.

Turning to this clonotype: A much bigger clone sits one base away, suggesting this may be a read error. The V gene is TRBV3-1, the J gene TRBJ2-6; TRBD1 or TRBD2 may be the D gene (5 bases each). CDR3 size: 14 residues. Germline V lookup: CDR1 LGHDT, CDR2 YNNKEL (reference sequence). Here the CDR3 reads CATSHRGGANVLTF. CDR3 DNA: TGTGCCACCAGCCACCGGGGCGGGGCCAACGTCCTGACTTTC.

This clonotype was counted only a few times. The chain joins TRBV6-1 to TRBJ1-5; 7 bases map to TRBD1. There are 15 residues in the CDR3. V dropped 6 bases and J dropped 0; count of bases not matched to a gene: 5. Germline CDR1 is MNHNS and CDR2 is SASEGT. DNA for the CDR3: TGTGCCAGCAGGCAACACAGGGGTAGCAATCAGCCCCAGCATTTT. It specifies CASRQHRGSNQPQHF.

This clonotype was counted a few times. The chain has TRBV7-9 and TRBJ2-7, with 10 bases aligning to TRBD2. Germline CDR1 is SEHNR and CDR2 is FQNEAQ (reference sequence). V shed 4 bases and J 8 bases; nucleotides not matched to a gene: 8. The CDR3 has 14 amino acids. Written as DNA, the CDR3 is TGTGCCAGCAGCTCCCTAGCGGGAGCTAGAAAGCAGTACTTC. This sequence encodes CASSSLAGARKQYF.

A note on this clonotype: Germline and junction disagree at one end, which may indicate a read error. The chain employs TRBV10-3 and TRBJ2-2, with 7 positions matching TRBD1. Per germline, CDR1 ENHRY and CDR2 SYGVKD. The CDR3 extends over 16 amino acids. In DNA form, the CDR3 reads TGTGCCATCAGTCCCCCCCAGGGGGTGAACACCGGGGAGATGTTTTTT. This gives the protein CAISPPQGVNTGEMFF.

This clonotype was seen ten or more times. V is TRBV6-4 and J is TRBJ2-2; D unclear. Trimming left V 2 bases short and J 5 bases short, with 9 bases between. The germline V gene encodes CDR1 MRHNA and CDR2 SNTAGT. CDR3 length: 14 residues. The CDR3 spells CASSDDVETGELFF. CDR3 DNA: TGTGCCAGCAGTGACGATGTGGAGACCGGGGAGCTGTTTTTT.

This clonotype was counted many times. CDR3 coding DNA: TGTGCCAGCAGCCTATCCGACAGGGGGCTCAGGCAGCCCCAGCATTTT. It is translated as CASSLSDRGLRQPQHF. The J gene is TRBJ1-5, the V gene TRBV5-5, with 10 bases fitting TRBD1. CDR1 SGHKS and CDR2 YYEKEE come from the germline V gene (reference sequence). V shed 4 bases and J 7 bases; nucleotides not matched to a gene: 11. This CDR3 comprises 16 residues.